The next 13 T cell receptor beta chains were all read from a single sample in a study of T cell repertoires in cytomegalovirus infection. TCRdb reprocessed the reads with MiXCR, giving one entry per CDR3 protein. The data contain some 600,000 distinct CDR3 sequences, 24% of them singletons. The specimen was CD8+ T cells from PBMCs. Receptor source: a human donor in good health (CMV status not recorded). Some clones in this sample may be carry-over from other donors' samples.

This sequence joins TRBV20-1 and TRBJ2-5; D is perhaps TRBD1 (6 bases). Deletions cut 1 base from V and 4 bases from J, with 22 bases between. CDR3 length: 17 amino acids. CDR1 and CDR2 (germline): DFQATT, SNEGSKA (reference sequence). CDR3 nucleotide sequence: TGCAGTGCTAGAGGCAAGACCAGGGGCATCGGAAGAGAGACCCAGTACTTC. Translating gives CSARGKTRGIGRETQYF.

The chain carries TRBV6-5 and TRBJ2-1; 12 bases align to TRBD1. CDR3 length equals 17 residues. The germline V gene has CDR1 MNHEY and CDR2 SVGAGI. Germline trimming cut 2 bases from V and 10 bases from J; bases unmatched to any gene: 12. The CDR3 protein is CASSYPAGTGGGWEQFF. CDR3 DNA sequence: TGTGCCAGCAGTTACCCGGCCGGGACAGGGGGCGGATGGGAGCAGTTCTTC.

J is TRBJ2-7 and V is TRBV20-1, with TRBD1 as a possible D gene (6 bases). The CDR3 totals 12 residues. With 6 bases removed from V and 0 bases from J, the gap between germline ends came to 9 bases. Germline values: CDR1 DFQATT, CDR2 SNEGSKA (reference sequence). CDR3: CSAPGDSYEQYF. The DNA of the CDR3 is TGCAGTGCCCCAGGGGACTCCTACGAGCAGTACTTC.

A note on this clonotype: At one of its ends the junction is not consistent with the germline gene, which may arise from a read error. V is TRBV15 and J is TRBJ1-2, with 7 bases matching TRBD1. CDR1 and CDR2 from the germline V gene are LNHNV and YYDKDF (reference sequence). This CDR3 region has 14 residues. The CDR3 protein is CVTSIRTGSYGYTF. CDR3 in DNA: TGTGTCACCAGCATAAGGACAGGATCCTATGGCTACACCTTC.

CDR3 sequence reads: CASSFYWTGGRKVDSGELFF. In nucleotides, the CDR3 is TGCGCCAGCAGCTTTTATTGGACAGGGGGAAGGAAAGTAGACTCCGGGGAGCTGTTTTTT. The chain links TRBV5-1 to TRBJ2-2, with 10 bases aligning to TRBD1. The V gene's germline CDR1 is SGHRS and CDR2 YFSETQ. Losses at the gene ends were 2 bases for V and 6 bases for J; bases not matched to a gene: 19. CDR3 length equals 20 residues.

This clonotype was recorded many times. This CDR3 is CASSLRYAGDYNSPLHF. CDR3 sequence (DNA): TGTGCCAGCAGCTTAAGGTACGCCGGAGACTATAATTCACCCCTCCACTTT. This chain uses TRBV7-2 with TRBJ1-6; D gene ambiguous. Germline-derived CDR1 and CDR2 are SGHTA and FQGNSA. The CDR3 sequence is 17 residues long. Trimming removed 2 bases at V and 3 bases at J, with 14 bases between.

This clonotype has only a few counts. The chain couples TRBV20-1 to TRBJ2-3; D possibly corresponds to TRBD2 (6 bases). The CDR3 totals 13 residues. Trimming took off 5 bases at V and 4 bases at J, with 13 bases between the two ends. Germline CDR1 reads DFQATT; CDR2 reads SNEGSKA (reference sequence). In DNA form, the CDR3 reads TGCAGTGCTCCCTCCCCGGGAGCAGATACGCAGTATTTT. It yields the protein CSAPSPGADTQYF.

This clonotype was detected a few times. The chain carries TRBV6-2 or TRBV6-3 and TRBJ2-1, with 9 bases lining up with TRBD2. The junction had 10 bases not matched to a gene; V was cut back by 6 bases and J by 7 bases. From germline, CDR1 is MNHEY and CDR2 SVGEGT. The CDR3 spans 15 residues. For the CDR3, the DNA is TGTGCCAGCAGAGAAATAGCGGGGGAGAGGAATGAGCAGTTCTTC. Translation gives CASREIAGERNEQFF.

This chain uses TRBV7-2 with TRBJ1-6; D gene ambiguous. V lost 1 base to trimming and J lost 7 bases, with 8 bases between them. The CDR3 totals 14 residues. Germline CDR1 is SGHTA and CDR2 is FQGNSA. CDR3 amino acids: CASSLDQENSPLHF. CDR3 coding DNA: TGTGCCAGCAGCTTAGATCAGGAAAATTCACCCCTCCACTTT.

This chain uses TRBV28 with TRBJ2-2; 7 nucleotides match TRBD1. Trimming cost V 3 bases and J 4 bases; bases outside gene matches: 5. CDR3 length equals 15 residues. CDR1 is MDHEN and CDR2 is SYDVKM in the germline V gene. The CDR3 loop is CASSFVQGPTGELFF. For the CDR3, the DNA is TGTGCCAGCAGTTTTGTACAGGGGCCCACCGGGGAGCTGTTTTTT.

This clonotype was found many times. The junction departs from the called germline gene at one end, perhaps through a read error. The V call is TRBV7-9, the J call TRBJ2-5; possible D gene TRBD2, 6 bases. The CDR3 sequence is 12 residues long. Germline CDR1 is SEHNR and CDR2 is FQNEAQ (reference sequence). The CDR3 reads CASSLGGRSLHF. The CDR3, as DNA: TGTGCCAGCAGCTTGGGAGGACGGAGCCTCCATTTC.

The CDR3 region is CSASPGQNYGYTF. For the CDR3, the DNA is TGCAGTGCTAGTCCCGGACAGAACTATGGCTACACCTTC. The chain has TRBV20-1 and TRBJ1-2; tentative D call: TRBD1 (6 bases). There are 13 residues in the CDR3. CDR1 and CDR2 (germline): DFQATT, SNEGSKA (reference sequence). V lost 3 bases and J lost 2, with 10 bases in between.

This clonotype appeared a few times. CDR3 sequence: CASSLDRGITGELFF. In DNA, the CDR3 is TGTGCCAGCAGCTTAGATCGGGGAATCACCGGGGAGCTGTTTTTT. The V and J genes are TRBV13 and TRBJ2-2; TRBD2 is a possible D gene (5 bases). The CDR3 runs 15 residues. Trimming left V 1 base short and J 4 bases short, with 10 bases between. CDR1 is PRHDT and CDR2 is FYEKMQ in the germline V gene (reference sequence).